These 4 T cell receptor beta chains were all obtained from the same sample, sequenced in a study of blood T cell repertoires in COVID-19. The assay was immunoSEQ multiplex PCR, and TCRdb's table has in-frame clones only and misses some. This table holds 200,000 to 300,000 clones, 65% to 90% found once. Input material: peripheral blood. The origin of the receptors is a man aged 35 to 55 who had recovered from COVID-19.

This clone came up once. Other DNA sequences in the same sample also yield this CDR3. The chain carries TRBV4-3 and TRBJ1-1, with D possibly TRBD1 on 6 matching bases. V was trimmed by 4 bases and J by 5 bases, leaving 14 bases between them. There are 14 residues in the CDR3. Germline CDR1 and CDR2: LGHNA and YSLEER. The CDR3 nucleotides are TGCGCCAGCAGCCGACTGACAGGTGGGACTGAAGCTTTCTTT. This codes for CASSRLTGGTEAFF.

The V gene is TRBV4-3, the J gene TRBJ2-3; 10 positions agree with TRBD2. Per germline, CDR1 LGHNA and CDR2 YSLEER. This CDR3 comprises 22 residues. V was clipped by 0 bases and J by 0 bases; unmatched bases: 18. In DNA, the CDR3 is TGCGCCAGCAGCCAAGAATGGTCAGCGGGGGGGCCCATAAGGCATAGCACAGATACGCAGTATTTT. Protein product: CASSQEWSAGGPIRHSTDTQYF.

The chain's CDR3 is CASSSQGTLNSGANVLTF. The DNA of the CDR3 is TGTGCCAGCTCGTCGCAGGGGACCCTGAACTCTGGGGCCAACGTCCTGACTTTC. This chain joins TRBV18 and TRBJ2-6; tentative D call: TRBD1 (6 bases). V lost 6 bases to trimming and J lost 0 bases, with 18 bases between them. CDR3 length: 18 amino acids. Per germline, CDR1 KGHSH and CDR2 LQKENI. Combining the CDR3 with reference TRBV18 and TRBJ2-6 gives the whole variable domain NAGVMQNPRHLVRRRGQEARLRCSPMKGHSHVYWYRQLPEEGLKFMVYLQKENIIDESGMPKERFSAEFPKEGPSILRIQQVVRGDSAAYFCASSSQGTLNSGANVLTFGAGSRLTVL.

The chain uses TRBV14 and TRBJ2-1; D is perhaps TRBD2 (5 bases). CDR1 is SGHDN, CDR2 FVKESK, per germline. Trimming cost V 2 bases and J 8 bases, with 19 bases left between them. The CDR3 consists of 16 residues. The CDR3 nucleotides are TGTGCCAGCAGCCAAATACCCTCCGGGGTTGGAGATGAGCAGTTCTTC. Translating gives CASSQIPSGVGDEQFF.